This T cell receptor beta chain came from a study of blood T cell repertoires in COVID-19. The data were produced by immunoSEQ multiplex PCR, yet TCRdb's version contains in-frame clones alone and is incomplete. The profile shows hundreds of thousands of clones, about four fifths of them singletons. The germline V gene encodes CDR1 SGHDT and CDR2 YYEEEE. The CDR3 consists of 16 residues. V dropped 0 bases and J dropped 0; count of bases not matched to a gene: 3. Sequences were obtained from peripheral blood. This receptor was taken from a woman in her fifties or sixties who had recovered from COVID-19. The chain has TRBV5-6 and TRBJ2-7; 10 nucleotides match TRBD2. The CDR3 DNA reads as TGTGCCAGCAGCTTGGGGAGCGGGGGGGCCTCCTACGAGCAGTACTTC. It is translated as CASSLGSGGASYEQYF.